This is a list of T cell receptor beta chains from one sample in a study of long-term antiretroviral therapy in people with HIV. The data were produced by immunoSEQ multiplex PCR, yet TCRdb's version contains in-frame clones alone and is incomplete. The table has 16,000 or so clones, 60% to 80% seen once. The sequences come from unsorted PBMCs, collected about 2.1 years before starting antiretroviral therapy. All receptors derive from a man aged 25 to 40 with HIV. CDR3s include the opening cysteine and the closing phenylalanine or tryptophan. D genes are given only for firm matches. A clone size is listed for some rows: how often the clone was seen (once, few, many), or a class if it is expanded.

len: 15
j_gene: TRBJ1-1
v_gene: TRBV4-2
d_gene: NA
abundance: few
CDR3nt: TGTGCCAGCAGCCAAGATTCACGTACGAACACTGAAGCTTTCTTT
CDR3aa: CASSQDSRTNTEAFF

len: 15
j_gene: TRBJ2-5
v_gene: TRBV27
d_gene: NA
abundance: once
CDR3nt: TGTGCCAGTTGGGGATCCGGGGTACAATCGGAGACCCAGTACTTC
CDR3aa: CASWGSGVQSETQYF

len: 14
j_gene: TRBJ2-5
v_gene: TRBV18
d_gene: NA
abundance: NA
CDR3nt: TGTGCCAGCTCACGCCAGGGAGGTCCAGAGACCCAGTACTTC
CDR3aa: CASSRQGGPETQYF

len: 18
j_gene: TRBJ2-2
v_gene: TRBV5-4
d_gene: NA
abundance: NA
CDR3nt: TGTGCCAGCAGCTCCCCGGCATCATTTAGCGGCCCTTCCGGGGAGCTGTTTTTT
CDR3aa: CASSSPASFSGPSGELFF

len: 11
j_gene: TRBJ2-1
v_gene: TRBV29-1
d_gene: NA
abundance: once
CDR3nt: TGCAGCGTTGATACAAACAATGAGCAGTTCTTC
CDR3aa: CSVDTNNEQFF

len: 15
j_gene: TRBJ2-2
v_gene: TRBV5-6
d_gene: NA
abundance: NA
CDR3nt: TGTGCCAGTACGGGGAGCGGACCGAACACCGGGGAGCTGTTTTTT
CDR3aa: CASTGSGPNTGELFF

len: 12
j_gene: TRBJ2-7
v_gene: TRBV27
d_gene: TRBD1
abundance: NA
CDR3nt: TGTGCCAGCACCGGACAGGACTACGAGCAGTACTTC
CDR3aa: CASTGQDYEQYF

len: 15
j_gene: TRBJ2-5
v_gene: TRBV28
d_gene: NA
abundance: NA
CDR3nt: TGTGCCAGCAGTTCCCGACAGGCCCACCAAGAGACCCAGTACTTC
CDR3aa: CASSSRQAHQETQYF

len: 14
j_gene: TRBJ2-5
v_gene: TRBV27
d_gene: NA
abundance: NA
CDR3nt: TGTGCCAGCAGTTTACTCGGGGGCCAAGAGACCCAGTACTTC
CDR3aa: CASSLLGGQETQYF

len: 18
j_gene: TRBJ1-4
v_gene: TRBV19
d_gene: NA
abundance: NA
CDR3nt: TGTGCCAGTAGTATAGAAAACTCTGGGACAAAGACTAATGAAAAACTGTTTTTT
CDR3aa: CASSIENSGTKTNEKLFF

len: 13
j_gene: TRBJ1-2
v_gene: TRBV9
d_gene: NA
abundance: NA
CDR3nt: TGTGCCAGCAGCTTCCGGGACAACTATGGCTACACCTTC
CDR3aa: CASSFRDNYGYTF

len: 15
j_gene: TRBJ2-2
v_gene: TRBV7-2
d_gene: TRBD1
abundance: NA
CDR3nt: TGTGCCAGCAGTCCCCCAGAGGGGGCGGGCGGGGAGCTGTTTTTT
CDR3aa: CASSPPEGAGGELFF

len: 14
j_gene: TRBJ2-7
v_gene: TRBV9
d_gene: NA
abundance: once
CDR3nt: TGTGCCAGCAGCTCGACGGACTGGGCCTACGAGCAGTACTTC
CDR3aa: CASSSTDWAYEQYF

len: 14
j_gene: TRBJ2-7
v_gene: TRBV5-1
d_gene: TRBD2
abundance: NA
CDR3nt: TGCGCCAGCAGCTTGGGGACTAGCTTCGACGAGCAGTACTTC
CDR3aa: CASSLGTSFDEQYF

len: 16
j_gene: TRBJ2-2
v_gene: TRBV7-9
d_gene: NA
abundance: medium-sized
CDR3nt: TGTGCCAGCAGCGTCCTCCGGGACTCAACCACCGGGGAGCTGTTTTTT
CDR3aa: CASSVLRDSTTGELFF

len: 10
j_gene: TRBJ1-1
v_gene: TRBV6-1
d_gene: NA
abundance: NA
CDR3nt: TGTGCCATCCGTTCCCTTGAAGCTTTCTTT
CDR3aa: CAIRSLEAFF

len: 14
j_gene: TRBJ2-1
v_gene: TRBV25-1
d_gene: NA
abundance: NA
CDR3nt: TGTGCCAGCAGTGTGGTTCCCTCCTACAATGAGCAGTTCTTC
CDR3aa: CASSVVPSYNEQFF

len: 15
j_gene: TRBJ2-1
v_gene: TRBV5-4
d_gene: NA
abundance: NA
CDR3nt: TGTGCCAGCAGCTTTGCGGGGAGCTCCTACAATGAGCAGTTCTTC
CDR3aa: CASSFAGSSYNEQFF

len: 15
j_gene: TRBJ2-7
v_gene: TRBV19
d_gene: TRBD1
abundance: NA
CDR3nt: TGTGCCAGTAGTATCCTCGGGACAGGGCTGAACGAGCAGTACTTC
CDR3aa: CASSILGTGLNEQYF

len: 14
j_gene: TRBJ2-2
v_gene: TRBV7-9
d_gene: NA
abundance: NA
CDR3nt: TGTGCCAGCAGCCCTTGGGACGGCACCGGGGAGCTGTTTTTT
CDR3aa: CASSPWDGTGELFF

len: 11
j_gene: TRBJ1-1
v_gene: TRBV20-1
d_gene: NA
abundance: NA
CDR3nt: TGCAGTGCTAGAACAGGGCCTGAAGCTTTCTTT
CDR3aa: CSARTGPEAFF

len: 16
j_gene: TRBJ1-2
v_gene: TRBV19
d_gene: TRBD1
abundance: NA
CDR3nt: TGTGCCGTTTCGCCGGCGACAGGGGGCCGTCGGGATGGCTACACCTTC
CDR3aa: CAVSPATGGRRDGYTF

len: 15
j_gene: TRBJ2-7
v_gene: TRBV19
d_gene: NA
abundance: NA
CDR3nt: TGTGCCAGTAGTATCGGATGGGACACATCCTACGAGCAGTACTTC
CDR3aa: CASSIGWDTSYEQYF